These T cell receptor beta chains were read from a single sample in a study of blood T cell repertoires in COVID-19. Only in-frame clones appear in the TCRdb table, and some are missing; sequencing was by immunoSEQ multiplex PCR. The table records 250,000 to 300,000 clones, nearly 90% of them present only once. Sequencing was carried out using peripheral blood. The receptors stem from a woman aged 55-70 years with COVID-19, enrolled during active disease. CDR3s include the opening cysteine and the closing phenylalanine or tryptophan. Each record gives: J gene, D gene, clone size, V gene, CDR3 DNA, CDR3 protein. D genes are given only for firm matches. Size tells how often a clone was seen (once, few, many) or the class of an expanded clone, and some rows leave it out.

TRBJ1-1,TRBD1,.,TRBV7-8,TGTGCCAGCAGCCCGTGGGACAGGGTCACTGAAGCTTTCTTT,CASSPWDRVTEAFF
TRBJ2-1,TRBD2,.,TRBV5-1,TGCGCCAGCAGCTTGGAACTAGCGGCCTACAATGAGCAGTTCTTC,CASSLELAAYNEQFF
TRBJ1-1,TRBD1,.,TRBV6-5,TGTGCCAGCAGTTACTCGGCCGGGACAGGGGGGACTGAAGCTTTCTTT,CASSYSAGTGGTEAFF
TRBJ1-1,.,once,TRBV10-3,TGTGCCATCAGGTGGGACAATGATGGGACTGAAGCTTTCTTT,CAIRWDNDGTEAFF
TRBJ1-6,.,.,TRBV5-8,TGTGCCAGCAGCTACAACGCCCATGAAGAAAATTCACCCCTCCACTTT,CASSYNAHEENSPLHF
TRBJ1-3,TRBD1,.,TRBV2,TGTGCCAGCAGGGCACAGGGGTTCTCTGGAAACACCATATATTTT,CASRAQGFSGNTIYF
TRBJ1-3,.,.,TRBV5-1,TGCGCCAGCAGCAGGGACGGGGGTACTTCTGGAAACACCATATATTTT,CASSRDGGTSGNTIYF
TRBJ1-2,.,.,TRBV15,TGTGCCACCAGTAACGTCGGTACCCTGAGGGCAGTACATGGCTACACCTTC,CATSNVGTLRAVHGYTF
TRBJ2-5,TRBD2,.,TRBV20-1,TGCAGTGCTAGTTCCCCGCGGGGGAGGCAAGAGACCCAGTACTTC,CSASSPRGRQETQYF
TRBJ1-4,TRBD1,.,TRBV7-2,TGTGCCAGCAGATTGGGAGGGACAGGGGCCAGGTTAGGTTATGAAAAACTGTTTTTT,CASRLGGTGARLGYEKLFF
TRBJ2-7,TRBD1,.,TRBV18,TGTGCCAGCTCCCTCGGGACAGGGGGTACCTACGAGCAGTACTTC,CASSLGTGGTYEQYF
TRBJ1-5,.,.,TRBV19,TGTGCCAGTAAACCCCATCGTGGGGCCCCGTATAGCAATCAGCCCCAGCATTTT,CASKPHRGAPYSNQPQHF
TRBJ2-7,TRBD2,.,TRBV15,TGTGCCACTTCGGGGGGGGAGTCCTCCGAGCAGTACTTC,CATSGGESSEQYF
TRBJ1-3,.,.,TRBV5-1,TGCGCCAGCAGCACACAGGCGGACTCTGGAAACACCATATATTTT,CASSTQADSGNTIYF
TRBJ1-1,TRBD1,few,TRBV19,TGTGCCAGTAGCTTAAGACAGGGAATTAGGACTTTCTTT,CASSLRQGIRTFF
TRBJ1-2,.,.,TRBV6-5,TGTGCCAGCAGTTACCTAGGACACGGCTACACCTTC,CASSYLGHGYTF
TRBJ2-2,.,.,TRBV19,TGTGCCAGTATGCCGGGGGTGGTATCCGGGGAGCTGTTTTTT,CASMPGVVSGELFF
TRBJ1-1,.,.,TRBV4-2,TGTGCCAGCAGCCCTGGCGGAAACACTGAAGCTTTCTTT,CASSPGGNTEAFF
TRBJ2-3,.,.,TRBV27,TGTGCCAGCATTCCCTCAGGGGTCCCAGATACGCAGTATTTT,CASIPSGVPDTQYF
TRBJ1-2,TRBD1,.,TRBV7-3,TGTGCCAGCAGCTCCGACCGGGACAGCACCTCCACCTTC,CASSSDRDSTSTF
TRBJ1-1,.,.,TRBV11-1,TGTGCCAGCAGCTTTGGAACGGGCACTGAAGCTTTCTTT,CASSFGTGTEAFF
TRBJ1-2,.,.,TRBV7-8,TGTGCCAGCAGCTTAGGTGACACTAACTATGGCTACACCTTC,CASSLGDTNYGYTF